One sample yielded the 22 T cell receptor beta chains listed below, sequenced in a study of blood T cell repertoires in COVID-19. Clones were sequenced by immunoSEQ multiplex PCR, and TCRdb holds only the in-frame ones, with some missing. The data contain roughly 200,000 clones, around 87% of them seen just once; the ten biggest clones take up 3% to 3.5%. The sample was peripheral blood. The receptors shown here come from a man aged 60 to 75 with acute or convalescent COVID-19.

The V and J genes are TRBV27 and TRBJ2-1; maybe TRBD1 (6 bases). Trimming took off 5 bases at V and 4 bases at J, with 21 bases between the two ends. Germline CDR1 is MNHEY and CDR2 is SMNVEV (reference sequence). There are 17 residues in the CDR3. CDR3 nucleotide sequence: TGTGCCAGCAGTCCCGATTCAGGGGCAACACGGTACAATGAGCAGTTCTTC. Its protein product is CASSPDSGATRYNEQFF.

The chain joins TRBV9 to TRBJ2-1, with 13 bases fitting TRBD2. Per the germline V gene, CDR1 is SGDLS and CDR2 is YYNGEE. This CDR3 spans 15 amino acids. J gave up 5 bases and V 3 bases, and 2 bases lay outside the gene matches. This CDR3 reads CASSAGTSGDNEQFF. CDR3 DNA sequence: TGTGCCAGCAGCGCCGGGACTAGCGGGGACAATGAGCAGTTCTTC.

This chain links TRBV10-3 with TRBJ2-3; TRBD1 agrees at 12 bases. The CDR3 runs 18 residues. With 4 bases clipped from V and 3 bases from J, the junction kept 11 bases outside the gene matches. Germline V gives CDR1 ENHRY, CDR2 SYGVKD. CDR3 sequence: CAISVGDRGRGATDTQYF. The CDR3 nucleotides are TGTGCCATCAGTGTAGGGGACAGGGGGCGAGGGGCAACAGATACGCAGTATTTT.

The CDR3 here is CASSVAQGGNQPQHF. In DNA form, the CDR3 reads TGTGCCAGCAGCGTAGCACAGGGGGGCAATCAGCCCCAGCATTTT. The chain combines TRBV27 with TRBJ1-5; 8 bases line up with TRBD1. The CDR3 loop spans 15 amino acids. J gave up 2 bases and V 6 bases, and 6 bases lay outside the gene matches. Germline V gene lookup returns CDR1 MNHEY and CDR2 SMNVEV (reference sequence).

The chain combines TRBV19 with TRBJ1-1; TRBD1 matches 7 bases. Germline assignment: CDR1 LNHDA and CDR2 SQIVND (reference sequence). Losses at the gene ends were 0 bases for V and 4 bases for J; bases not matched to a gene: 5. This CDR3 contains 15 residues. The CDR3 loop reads CASSIDADRATEAFF. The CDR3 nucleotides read TGTGCCAGTAGTATAGATGCCGACAGGGCCACTGAAGCTTTCTTT. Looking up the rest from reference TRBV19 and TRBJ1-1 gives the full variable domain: DGGITQSPKYLFRKEGQNVTLSCEQNLNHDAMYWYRQDPGQGLRLIYYSQIVNDFQKGDIAEGYSVSREKKESFPLTVTSAQKNPTAFYLCASSIDADRATEAFFGQGTRLTVV.

This CDR3 reads CASSRNRGTNEKLFF. CDR3 DNA: TGCGCCAGCAGCAGAAACAGGGGGACTAATGAAAAACTGTTTTTT. V gene TRBV5-1 combines with J gene TRBJ1-4, with 8 bases that match TRBD1. The germline gives CDR1 SGHRS, CDR2 YFSETQ. V was pared by 4 bases and J by 2 bases, with 4 bases of the junction left unmatched. The CDR3 sequence is 15 residues long.

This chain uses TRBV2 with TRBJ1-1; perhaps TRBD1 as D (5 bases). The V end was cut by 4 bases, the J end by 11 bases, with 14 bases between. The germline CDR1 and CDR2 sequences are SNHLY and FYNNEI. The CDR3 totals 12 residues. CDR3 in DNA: TGTGCCAGCAGTGGAGAAGGGGCCCGGGCTTTCTTT. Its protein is CASSGEGARAFF.

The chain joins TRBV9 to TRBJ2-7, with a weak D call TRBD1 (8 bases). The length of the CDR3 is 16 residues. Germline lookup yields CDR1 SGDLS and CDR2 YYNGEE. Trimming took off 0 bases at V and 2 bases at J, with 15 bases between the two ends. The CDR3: CASSVGSQGGTYEQYF. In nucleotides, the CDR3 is TGTGCCAGCAGCGTAGGCTCACAGGGGGGGACCTACGAGCAGTACTTC.

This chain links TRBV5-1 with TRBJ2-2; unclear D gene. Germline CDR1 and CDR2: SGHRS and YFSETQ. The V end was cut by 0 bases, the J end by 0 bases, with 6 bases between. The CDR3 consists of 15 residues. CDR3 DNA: TGCGCCAGCAGCTTGGTCAGCGCGAACACCGGGGAGCTGTTTTTT. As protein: CASSLVSANTGELFF.

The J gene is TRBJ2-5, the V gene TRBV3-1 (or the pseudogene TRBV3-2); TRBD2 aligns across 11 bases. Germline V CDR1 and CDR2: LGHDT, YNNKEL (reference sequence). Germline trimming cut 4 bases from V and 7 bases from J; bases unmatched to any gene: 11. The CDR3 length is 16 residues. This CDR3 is CASSLLRAGTSGTQYF. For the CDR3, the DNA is TGTGCCAGCAGCCTCCTGCGAGCCGGGACTAGCGGGACCCAGTACTTC.

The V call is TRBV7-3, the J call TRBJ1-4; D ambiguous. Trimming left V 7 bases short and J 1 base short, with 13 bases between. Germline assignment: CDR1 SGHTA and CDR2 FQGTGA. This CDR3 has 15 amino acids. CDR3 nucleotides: TGTGCCAGCAAGCGCGGGTCTGAAACTAATGAAAAACTGTTTTTT. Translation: CASKRGSETNEKLFF.

The CDR3 sequence is CASSPLGGGGGNTIYF. The CDR3 DNA reads as TGTGCCAGCAGCCCCCTGGGGGGGGGCGGAGGGAACACCATATATTTT. V gene TRBV7-3 combines with J gene TRBJ1-3, with a possible D match to TRBD1 (6 bases). Germline lookup yields CDR1 SGHTA and CDR2 FQGTGA. CDR3 size: 16 residues. Trimming removed 5 bases at V and 7 bases at J, with 21 bases between.

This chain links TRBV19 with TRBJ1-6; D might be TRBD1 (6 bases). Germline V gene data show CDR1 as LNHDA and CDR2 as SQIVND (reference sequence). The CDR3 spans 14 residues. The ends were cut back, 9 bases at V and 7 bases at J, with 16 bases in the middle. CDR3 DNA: TGTGCCAGCCGTCCCGGACAGATGAATTCACCCCTCCACTTT. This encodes CASRPGQMNSPLHF.

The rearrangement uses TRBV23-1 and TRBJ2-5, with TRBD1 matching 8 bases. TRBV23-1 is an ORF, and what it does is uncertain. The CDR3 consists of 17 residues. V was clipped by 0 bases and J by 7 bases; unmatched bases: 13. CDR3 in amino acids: CASSQSGTGLNPGTQYF. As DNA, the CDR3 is TGCGCCAGCAGTCAATCCGGGACAGGACTCAATCCAGGGACCCAGTACTTC.

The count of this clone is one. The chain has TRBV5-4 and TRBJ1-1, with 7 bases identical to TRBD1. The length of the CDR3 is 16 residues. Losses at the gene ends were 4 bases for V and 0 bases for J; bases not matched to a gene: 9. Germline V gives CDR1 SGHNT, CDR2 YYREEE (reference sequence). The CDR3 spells CASSNRQGKMNTEAFF. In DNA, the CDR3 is TGTGCCAGCAGCAACCGACAGGGAAAGATGAACACTGAAGCTTTCTTT.

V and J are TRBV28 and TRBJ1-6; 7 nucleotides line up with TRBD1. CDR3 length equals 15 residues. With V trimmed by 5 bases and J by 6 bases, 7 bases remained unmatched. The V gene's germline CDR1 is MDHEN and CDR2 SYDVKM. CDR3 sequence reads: CASSQTGRRNSPLHF. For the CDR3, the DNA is TGTGCCAGCAGTCAGACAGGGCGACGTAATTCACCCCTCCACTTT. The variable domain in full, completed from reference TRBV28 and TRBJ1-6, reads DVKVTQSSRYLVKRTGEKVFLECVQDMDHENMFWYRQDPGLGLRLIYFSYDVKMKEKGDIPEGYSVSREKKERFSLILESASTNQTSMYLCASSQTGRRNSPLHFGNGTRLTVT.

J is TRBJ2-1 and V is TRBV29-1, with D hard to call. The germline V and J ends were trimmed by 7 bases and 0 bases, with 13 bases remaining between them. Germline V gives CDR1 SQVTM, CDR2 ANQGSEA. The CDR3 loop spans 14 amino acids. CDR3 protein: CSAYSSRSYNEQFF. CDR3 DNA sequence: TGCAGCGCTTACAGCTCCCGCTCCTACAATGAGCAGTTCTTC.

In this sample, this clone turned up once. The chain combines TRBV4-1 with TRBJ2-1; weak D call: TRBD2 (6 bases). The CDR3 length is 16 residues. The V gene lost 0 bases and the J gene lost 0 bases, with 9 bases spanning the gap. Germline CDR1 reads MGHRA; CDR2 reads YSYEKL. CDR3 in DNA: TGCGCCAGCAGCCAAGAAGTAGCGGCCTCCTACAATGAGCAGTTCTTC. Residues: CASSQEVAASYNEQFF.

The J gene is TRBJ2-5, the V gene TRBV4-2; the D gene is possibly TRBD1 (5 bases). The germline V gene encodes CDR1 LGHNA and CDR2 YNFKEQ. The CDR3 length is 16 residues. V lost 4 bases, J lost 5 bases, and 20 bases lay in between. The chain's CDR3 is CASSPRSGQLRETQYF. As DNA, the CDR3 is TGTGCCAGCAGCCCCCGATCCGGACAACTCCGGGAGACCCAGTACTTC.

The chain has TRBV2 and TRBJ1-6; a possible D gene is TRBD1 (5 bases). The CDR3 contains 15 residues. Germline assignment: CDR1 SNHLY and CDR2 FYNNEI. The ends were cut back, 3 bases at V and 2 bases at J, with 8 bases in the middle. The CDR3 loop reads CASSEEQAYNSPLHF. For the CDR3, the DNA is TGTGCCAGCAGTGAGGAACAGGCCTATAATTCACCCCTCCACTTT.

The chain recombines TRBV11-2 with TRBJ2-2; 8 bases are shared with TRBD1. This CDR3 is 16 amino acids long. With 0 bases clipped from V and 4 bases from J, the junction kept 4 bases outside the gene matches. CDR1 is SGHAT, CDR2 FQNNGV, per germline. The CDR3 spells CASSLEYRGTTGELFF. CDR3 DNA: TGTGCCAGCAGCTTAGAATACAGGGGGACCACCGGGGAGCTGTTTTTT.

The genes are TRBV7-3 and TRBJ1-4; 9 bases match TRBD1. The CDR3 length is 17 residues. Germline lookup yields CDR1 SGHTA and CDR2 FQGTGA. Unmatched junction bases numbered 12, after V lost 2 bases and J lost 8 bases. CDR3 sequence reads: CASSLLPIGTGLEKLFF. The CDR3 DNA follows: TGTGCCAGCAGCTTACTGCCCATCGGGACAGGGCTAGAAAAACTGTTTTTT.